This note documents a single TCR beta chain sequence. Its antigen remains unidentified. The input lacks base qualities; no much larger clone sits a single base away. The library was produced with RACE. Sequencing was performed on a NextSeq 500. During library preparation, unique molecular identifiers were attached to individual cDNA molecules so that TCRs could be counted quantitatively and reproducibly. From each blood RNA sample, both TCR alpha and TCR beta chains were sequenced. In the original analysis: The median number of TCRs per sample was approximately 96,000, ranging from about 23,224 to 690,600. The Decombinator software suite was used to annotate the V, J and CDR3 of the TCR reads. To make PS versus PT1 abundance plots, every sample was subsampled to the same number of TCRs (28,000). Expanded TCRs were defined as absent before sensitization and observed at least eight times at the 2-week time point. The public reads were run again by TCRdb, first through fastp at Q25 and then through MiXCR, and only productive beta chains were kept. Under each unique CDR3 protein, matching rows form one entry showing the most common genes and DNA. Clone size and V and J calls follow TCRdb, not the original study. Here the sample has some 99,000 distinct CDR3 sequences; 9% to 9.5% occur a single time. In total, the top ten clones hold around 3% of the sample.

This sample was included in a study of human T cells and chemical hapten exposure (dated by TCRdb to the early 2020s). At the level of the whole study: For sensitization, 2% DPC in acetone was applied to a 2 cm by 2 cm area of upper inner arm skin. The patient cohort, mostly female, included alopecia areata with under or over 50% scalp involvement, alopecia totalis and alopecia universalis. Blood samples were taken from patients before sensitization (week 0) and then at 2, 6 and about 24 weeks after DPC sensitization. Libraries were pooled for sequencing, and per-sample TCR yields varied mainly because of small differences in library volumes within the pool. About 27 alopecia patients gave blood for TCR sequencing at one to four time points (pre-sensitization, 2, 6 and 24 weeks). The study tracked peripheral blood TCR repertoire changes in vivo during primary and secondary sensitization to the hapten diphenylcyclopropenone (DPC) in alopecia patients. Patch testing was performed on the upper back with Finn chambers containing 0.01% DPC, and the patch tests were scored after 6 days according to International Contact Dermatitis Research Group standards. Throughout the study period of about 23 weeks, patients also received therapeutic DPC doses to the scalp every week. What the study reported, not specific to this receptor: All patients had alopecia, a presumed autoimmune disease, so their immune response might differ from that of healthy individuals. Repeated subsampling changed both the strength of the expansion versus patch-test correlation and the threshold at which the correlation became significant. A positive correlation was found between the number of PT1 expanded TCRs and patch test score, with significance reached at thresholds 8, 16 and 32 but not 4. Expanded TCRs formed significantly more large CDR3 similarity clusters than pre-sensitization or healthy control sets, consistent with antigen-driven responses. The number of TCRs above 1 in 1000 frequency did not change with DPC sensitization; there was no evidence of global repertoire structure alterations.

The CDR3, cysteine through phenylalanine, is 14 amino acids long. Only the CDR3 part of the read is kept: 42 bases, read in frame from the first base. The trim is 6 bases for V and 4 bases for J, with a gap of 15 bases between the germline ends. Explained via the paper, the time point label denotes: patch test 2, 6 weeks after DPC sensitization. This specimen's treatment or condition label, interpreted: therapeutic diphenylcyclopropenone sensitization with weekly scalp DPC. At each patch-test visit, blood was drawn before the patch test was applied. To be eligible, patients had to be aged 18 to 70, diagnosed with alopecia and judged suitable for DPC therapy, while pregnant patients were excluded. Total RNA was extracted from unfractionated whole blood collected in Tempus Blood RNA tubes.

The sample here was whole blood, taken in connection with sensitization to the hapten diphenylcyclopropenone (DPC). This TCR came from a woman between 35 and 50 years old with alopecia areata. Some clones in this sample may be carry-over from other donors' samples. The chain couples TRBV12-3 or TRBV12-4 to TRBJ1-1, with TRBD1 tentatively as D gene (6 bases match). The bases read TGTGCCAGCAGGCTCTACCAGGGGAGCACTGAAGCTTTCTTT. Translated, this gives CASRLYQGSTEAFF.